This T cell receptor (beta chain) was retrieved from a study of regulatory T cells in long-lasting Graves disease. The TCR beta library used iRepertoire HTBI primers with Arm-PCR amplification of CDR3. From the multiplex PCR reads, TCRdb called clonotypes with MiXCR, one entry per CDR3 protein. The sample lists some 500,000 distinct CDR3 sequences; about 16% were seen once. This clonotype was picked up many times. The CDR3 is made up of 14 amino acids. Trimming removed 2 bases at V and 3 bases at J, with 8 bases between. From germline, CDR1 is SEHNR and CDR2 FQNEAQ (reference sequence). Described time point: newly diagnosed GD, antithyroid drugs for less than 3 months. There was RNA extracted from PBMCs, and the TCR library was made from it. This sample also appeared in a second study, on T cells in Graves' hyperthyroidism and ophthalmopathy. That paper notes: Exclusion criteria comprised uncontrolled infection, other autoimmune disease, pregnancy or lactation.

The chain carries TRBV7-9 and TRBJ1-5; a possible D gene is TRBD1 (5 bases). This sequence was found in a middle-aged woman with Graves disease. Sequencing used peripheral blood mononuclear cells (PBMCs), obtained at new diagnosis, from a patient treated with antithyroid drugs. The CDR3 DNA sequence: TGTGCCAGCAGCTTACAGGGACTCAATCAGCCCCAGCATTTT. This gives the protein CASSLQGLNQPQHF.